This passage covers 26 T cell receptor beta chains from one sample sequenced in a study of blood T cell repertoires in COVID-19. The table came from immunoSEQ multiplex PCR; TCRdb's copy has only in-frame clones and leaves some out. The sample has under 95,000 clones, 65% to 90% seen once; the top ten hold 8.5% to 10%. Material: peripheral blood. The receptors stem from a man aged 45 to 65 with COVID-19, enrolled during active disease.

CDR3 DNA: TGTGCCAGCAGCTTAACGAGAGGGACTAGCGGGAGCCTGAATGAGCAGTTCTTC. Its protein is CASSLTRGTSGSLNEQFF. The chain couples TRBV7-3 to TRBJ2-1; 14 bases align to TRBD2. With V trimmed by 0 bases and J by 7 bases, 8 bases remained unmatched. Looked up from germline, CDR1 is SGHTA and CDR2 is FQGTGA. The CDR3 extends over 18 amino acids.

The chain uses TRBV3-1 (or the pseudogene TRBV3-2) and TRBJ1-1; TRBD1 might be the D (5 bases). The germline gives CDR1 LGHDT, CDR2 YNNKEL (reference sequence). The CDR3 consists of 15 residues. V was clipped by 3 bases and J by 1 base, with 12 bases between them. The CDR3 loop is CASSHTGQTNTEAFF. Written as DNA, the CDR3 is TGTGCCAGCAGCCACACAGGTCAGACGAACACTGAAGCTTTCTTT.

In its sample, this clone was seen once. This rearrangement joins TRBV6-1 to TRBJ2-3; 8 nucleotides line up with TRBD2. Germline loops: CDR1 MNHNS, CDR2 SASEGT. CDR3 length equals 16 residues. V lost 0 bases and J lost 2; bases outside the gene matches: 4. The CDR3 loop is CASSEAGGRLTDTQYF. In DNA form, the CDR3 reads TGTGCCAGCAGTGAAGCAGGCGGGAGGCTCACAGATACGCAGTATTTT.

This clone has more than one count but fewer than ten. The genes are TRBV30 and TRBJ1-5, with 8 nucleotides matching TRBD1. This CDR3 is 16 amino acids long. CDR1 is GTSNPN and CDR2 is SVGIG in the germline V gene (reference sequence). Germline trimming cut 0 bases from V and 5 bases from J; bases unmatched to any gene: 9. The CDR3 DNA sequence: TGTGCCTGGAGTGTACGCCGGCCAGGGGGCTATCAGCCCCAGCATTTT. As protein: CAWSVRRPGGYQPQHF.

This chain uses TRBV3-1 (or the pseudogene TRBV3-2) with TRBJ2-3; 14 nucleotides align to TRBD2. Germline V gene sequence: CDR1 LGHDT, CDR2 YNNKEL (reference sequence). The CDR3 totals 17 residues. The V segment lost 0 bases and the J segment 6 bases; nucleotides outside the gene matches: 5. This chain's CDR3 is CASSQEVTSGRGDTQYF. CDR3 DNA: TGTGCCAGCAGCCAAGAGGTGACTAGCGGGAGGGGGGATACGCAGTATTTT.

CDR3 in DNA: TGTGCCAGCAGTTTCTTAGGGGCTCAGCCCCAGCATTTT. It codes for CASSFLGAQPQHF. This rearrangement joins TRBV28 to TRBJ1-5; TRBD1 is a possible D gene (5 bases). The germline V and J ends were trimmed by 3 bases and 6 bases, with 9 bases remaining between them. The CDR3 spans 13 residues. The germline V gene has CDR1 MDHEN and CDR2 SYDVKM.

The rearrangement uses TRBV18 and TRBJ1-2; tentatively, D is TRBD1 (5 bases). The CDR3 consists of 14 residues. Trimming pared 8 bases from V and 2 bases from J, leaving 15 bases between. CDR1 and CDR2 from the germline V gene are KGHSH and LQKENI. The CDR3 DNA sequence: TGTGCCAGCAGGCCGGGCAGGACAAACTATGGCTACACCTTC. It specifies CASRPGRTNYGYTF.

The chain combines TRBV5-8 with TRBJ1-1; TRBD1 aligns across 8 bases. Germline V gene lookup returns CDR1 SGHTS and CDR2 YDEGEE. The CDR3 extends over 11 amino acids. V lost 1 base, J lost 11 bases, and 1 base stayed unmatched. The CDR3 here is CASSLTGGAFF. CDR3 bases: TGTGCCAGCAGCTTGACAGGGGGGGCTTTCTTT.

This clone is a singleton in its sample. CDR3 sequence: CASSYGQANYEQYF. CDR3 sequence (DNA): TGTGCCAGCAGCTACGGACAGGCGAACTACGAGCAGTACTTC. The gene calls are TRBV28 and TRBJ2-7; TRBD1 aligns across 7 bases. Trimming at V came to 6 bases and at J to 3 bases, leaving 8 bases not matched to a gene. The CDR3 spans 14 residues. CDR1 and CDR2 (germline): MDHEN, SYDVKM.

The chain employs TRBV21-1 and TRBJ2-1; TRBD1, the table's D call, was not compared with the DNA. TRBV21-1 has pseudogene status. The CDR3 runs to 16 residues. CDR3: CASSKKKDRAYNEQFF. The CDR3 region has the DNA TGTGCCAGCAGCAAAAAAAAGGACAGGGCGTACAATGAGCAGTTCTTC.

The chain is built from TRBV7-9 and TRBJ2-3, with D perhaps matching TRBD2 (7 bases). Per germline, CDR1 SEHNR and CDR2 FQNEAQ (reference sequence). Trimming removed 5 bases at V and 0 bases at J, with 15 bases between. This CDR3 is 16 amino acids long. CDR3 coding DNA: TGTGCCAGCAGCCGGGGGGCAGGGGATAGCACAGATACGCAGTATTTT. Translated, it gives CASSRGAGDSTDTQYF.

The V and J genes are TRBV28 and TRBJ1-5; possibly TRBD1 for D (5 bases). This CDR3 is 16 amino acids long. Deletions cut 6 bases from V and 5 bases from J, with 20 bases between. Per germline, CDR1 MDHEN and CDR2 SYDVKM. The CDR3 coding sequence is TGTGCCAGCAGCTCAGGCAGGAGGGGTGGGGATCAGCCCCAGCATTTT. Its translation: CASSSGRRGGDQPQHF.

In DNA, the CDR3 is TGTGCCAGCAGTTACGGACAGGGCTCTAATGAAAAACTGTTTTTT. Protein: CASSYGQGSNEKLFF. V usage is TRBV6-2 or TRBV6-3 and J usage is TRBJ1-4; 8 bases are a match to TRBD1. This CDR3 has 15 amino acids. The V gene's germline CDR1 is MNHEY and CDR2 SVGEGT. Unmatched junction bases numbered 2, after V lost 2 bases and J lost 3 bases.

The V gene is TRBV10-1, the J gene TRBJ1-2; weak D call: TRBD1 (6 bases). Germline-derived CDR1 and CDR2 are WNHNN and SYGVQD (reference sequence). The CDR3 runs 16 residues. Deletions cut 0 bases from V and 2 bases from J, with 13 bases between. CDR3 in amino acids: CASSESGRGCNYGYTF. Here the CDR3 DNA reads TGCGCCAGCAGTGAGTCGGGTAGGGGGTGCAACTATGGCTACACCTTC.

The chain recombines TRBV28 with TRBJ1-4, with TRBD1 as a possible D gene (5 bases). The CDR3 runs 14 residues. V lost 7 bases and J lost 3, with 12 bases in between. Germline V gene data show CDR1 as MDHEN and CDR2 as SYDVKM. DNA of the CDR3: TGTGCCAGCACCTCCGGGGGACCTAATGAAAAACTGTTTTTT. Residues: CASTSGGPNEKLFF.

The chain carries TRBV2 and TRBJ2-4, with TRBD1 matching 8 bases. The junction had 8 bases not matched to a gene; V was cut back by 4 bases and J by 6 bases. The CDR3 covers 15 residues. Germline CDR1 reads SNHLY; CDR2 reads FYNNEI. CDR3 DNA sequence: TGTGCCAGCAGTGGAGGACAGGGAAATTTAAACATTCAGTACTTC. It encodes CASSGGQGNLNIQYF. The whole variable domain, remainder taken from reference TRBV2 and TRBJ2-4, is EPEVTQTPSHQVTQMGQEVILRCVPISNHLYFYWYRQILGQKVEFLVSFYNNEISEKSEIFDDQFSVERPDGSNFTLKIRSTKLEDSAMYFCASSGGQGNLNIQYFGAGTRLSVL.

The CDR3 region is CASSIERGQPQHF. The CDR3, as DNA: TGTGCCAGTAGTATCGAACGGGGTCAGCCCCAGCATTTT. V usage is TRBV19 and J usage is TRBJ1-5; D gene ambiguous. The CDR3 has 13 amino acids. The V and J ends lost 3 bases and 6 bases respectively, with 9 bases between them. Germline V gene lookup returns CDR1 LNHDA and CDR2 SQIVND (reference sequence).

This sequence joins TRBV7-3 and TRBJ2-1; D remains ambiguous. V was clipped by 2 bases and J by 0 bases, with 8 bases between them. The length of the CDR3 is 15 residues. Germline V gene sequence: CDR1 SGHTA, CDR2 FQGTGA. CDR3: CASSLSGLSYNEQFF. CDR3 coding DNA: TGTGCCAGCAGCTTATCAGGCCTCTCCTACAATGAGCAGTTCTTC.

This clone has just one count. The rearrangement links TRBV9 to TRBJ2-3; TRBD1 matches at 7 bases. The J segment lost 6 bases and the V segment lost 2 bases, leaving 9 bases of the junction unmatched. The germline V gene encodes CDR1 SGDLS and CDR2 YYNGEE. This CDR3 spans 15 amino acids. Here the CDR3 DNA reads TGTGCCAGCAGCGTTAGGACGAACAGGGGCGATACGCAGTATTTT. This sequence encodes CASSVRTNRGDTQYF.

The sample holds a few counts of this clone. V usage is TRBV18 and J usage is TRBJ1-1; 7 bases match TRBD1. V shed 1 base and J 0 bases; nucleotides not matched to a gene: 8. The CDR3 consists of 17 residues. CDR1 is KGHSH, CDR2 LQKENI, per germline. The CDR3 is CASSPRGTGAMNTEAFF. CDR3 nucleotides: TGTGCCAGCTCACCACGGGGCACAGGGGCCATGAACACTGAAGCTTTCTTT.

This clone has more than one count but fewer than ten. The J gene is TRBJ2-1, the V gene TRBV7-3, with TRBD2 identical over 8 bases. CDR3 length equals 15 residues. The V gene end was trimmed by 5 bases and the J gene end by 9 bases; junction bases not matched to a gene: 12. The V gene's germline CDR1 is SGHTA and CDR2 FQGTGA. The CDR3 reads CASSRQGLAHTEQFF. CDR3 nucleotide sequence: TGTGCCAGCAGCAGACAAGGACTAGCCCACACTGAGCAGTTCTTC.

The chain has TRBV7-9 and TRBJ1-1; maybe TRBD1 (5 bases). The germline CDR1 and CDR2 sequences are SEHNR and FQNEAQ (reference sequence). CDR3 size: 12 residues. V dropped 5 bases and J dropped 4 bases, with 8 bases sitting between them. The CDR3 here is CASSRDSTEAFF. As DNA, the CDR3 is TGTGCCAGCAGCCGGGACTCCACTGAAGCTTTCTTT.

CDR3 DNA sequence: TGCAGCCCCAGTTTACAAGAGACCCAGTACTTC. The encoded protein is CSPSLQETQYF. This chain joins TRBV20-1 and TRBJ2-5; D unclear. Germline V lookup: CDR1 DFQATT, CDR2 SNEGSKA (reference sequence). The CDR3 spans 11 residues.

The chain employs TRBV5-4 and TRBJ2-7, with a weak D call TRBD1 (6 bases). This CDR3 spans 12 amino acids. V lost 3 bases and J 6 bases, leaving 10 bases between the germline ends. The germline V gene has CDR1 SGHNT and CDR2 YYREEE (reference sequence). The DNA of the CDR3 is TGTGCCAGCAGCTCCAGGGGTTTCGAGCAGTACTTC. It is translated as CASSSRGFEQYF.

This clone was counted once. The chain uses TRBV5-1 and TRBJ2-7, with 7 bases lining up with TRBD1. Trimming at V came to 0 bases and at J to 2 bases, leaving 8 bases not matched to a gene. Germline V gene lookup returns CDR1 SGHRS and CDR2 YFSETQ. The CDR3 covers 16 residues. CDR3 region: CASSLVPTGTPYEQYF. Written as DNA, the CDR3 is TGCGCCAGCAGCTTGGTCCCGACAGGGACCCCCTACGAGCAGTACTTC.

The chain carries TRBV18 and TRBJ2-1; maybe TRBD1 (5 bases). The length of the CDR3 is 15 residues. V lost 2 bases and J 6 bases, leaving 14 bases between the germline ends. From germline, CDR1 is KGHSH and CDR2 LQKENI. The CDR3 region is CASSPSDRATNEQFF. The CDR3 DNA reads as TGTGCCAGCTCACCATCCGACAGAGCAACCAATGAGCAGTTCTTC.